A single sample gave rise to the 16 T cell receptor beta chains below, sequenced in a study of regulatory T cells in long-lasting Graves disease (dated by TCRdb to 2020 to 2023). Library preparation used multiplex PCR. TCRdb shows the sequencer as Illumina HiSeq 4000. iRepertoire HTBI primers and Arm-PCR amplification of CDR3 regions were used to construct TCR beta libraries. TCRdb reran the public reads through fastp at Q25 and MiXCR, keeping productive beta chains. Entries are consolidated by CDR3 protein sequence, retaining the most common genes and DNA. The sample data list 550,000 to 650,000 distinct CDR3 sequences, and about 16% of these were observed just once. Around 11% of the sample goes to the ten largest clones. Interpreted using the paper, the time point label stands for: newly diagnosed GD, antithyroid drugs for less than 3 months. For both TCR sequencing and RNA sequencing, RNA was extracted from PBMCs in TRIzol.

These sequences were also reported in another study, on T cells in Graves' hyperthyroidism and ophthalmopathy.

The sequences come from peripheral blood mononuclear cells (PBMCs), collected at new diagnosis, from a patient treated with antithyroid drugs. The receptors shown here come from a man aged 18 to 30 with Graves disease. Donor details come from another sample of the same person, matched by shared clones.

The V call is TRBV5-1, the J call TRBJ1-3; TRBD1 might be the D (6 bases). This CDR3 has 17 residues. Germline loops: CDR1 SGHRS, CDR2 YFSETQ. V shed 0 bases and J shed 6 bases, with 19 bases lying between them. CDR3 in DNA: TGCGCCAGCAGCTTGGGGGGGACAACCCCGGAACAAAACACCATATATTTT. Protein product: CASSLGGTTPEQNTIYF.

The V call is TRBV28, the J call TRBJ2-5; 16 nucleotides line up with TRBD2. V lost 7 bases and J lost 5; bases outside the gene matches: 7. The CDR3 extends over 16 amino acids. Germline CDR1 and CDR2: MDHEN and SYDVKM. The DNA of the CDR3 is TGTGCCAGCAACCTGGGGACTAGCGGGAGGGTGGAGACCCAGTACTTC. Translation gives CASNLGTSGRVETQYF.

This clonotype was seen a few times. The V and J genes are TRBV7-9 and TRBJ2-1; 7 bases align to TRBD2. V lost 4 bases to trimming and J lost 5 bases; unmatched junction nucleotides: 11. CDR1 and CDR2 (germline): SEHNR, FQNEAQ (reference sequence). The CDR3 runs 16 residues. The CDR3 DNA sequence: TGTGCCAGCAGCTCCCGTCCGGGACTACGAAACAATGAGCAGTTCTTC. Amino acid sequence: CASSSRPGLRNNEQFF.

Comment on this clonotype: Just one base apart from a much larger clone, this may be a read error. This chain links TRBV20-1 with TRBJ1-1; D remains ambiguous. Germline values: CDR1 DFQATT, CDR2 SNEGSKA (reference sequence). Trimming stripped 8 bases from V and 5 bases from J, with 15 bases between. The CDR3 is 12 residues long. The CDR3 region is CSPKGPGTEAFF. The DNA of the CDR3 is TGCAGTCCTAAGGGCCCCGGAACTGAAGCTTTCTTT.

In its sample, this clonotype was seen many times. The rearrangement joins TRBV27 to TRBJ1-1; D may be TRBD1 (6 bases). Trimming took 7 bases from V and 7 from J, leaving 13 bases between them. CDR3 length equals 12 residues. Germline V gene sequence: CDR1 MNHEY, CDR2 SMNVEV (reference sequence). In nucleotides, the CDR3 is TGTGCCAGCAACACACAGGGTGGTGAAGCTTTCTTT. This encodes CASNTQGGEAFF.

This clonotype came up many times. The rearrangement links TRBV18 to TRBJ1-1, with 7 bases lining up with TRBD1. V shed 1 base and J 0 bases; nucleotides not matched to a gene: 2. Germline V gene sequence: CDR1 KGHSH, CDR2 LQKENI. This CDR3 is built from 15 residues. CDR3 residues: CASSPLTGVNTEAFF. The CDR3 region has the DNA TGTGCCAGCTCACCACTAACAGGGGTGAACACTGAAGCTTTCTTT.

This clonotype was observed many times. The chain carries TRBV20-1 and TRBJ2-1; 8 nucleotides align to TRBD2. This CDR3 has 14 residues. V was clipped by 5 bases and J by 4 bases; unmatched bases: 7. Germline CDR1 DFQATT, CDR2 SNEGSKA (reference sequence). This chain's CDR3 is CSAEQLAAYNEQFF. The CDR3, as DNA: TGCAGTGCTGAACAACTAGCGGCGTACAATGAGCAGTTCTTC.

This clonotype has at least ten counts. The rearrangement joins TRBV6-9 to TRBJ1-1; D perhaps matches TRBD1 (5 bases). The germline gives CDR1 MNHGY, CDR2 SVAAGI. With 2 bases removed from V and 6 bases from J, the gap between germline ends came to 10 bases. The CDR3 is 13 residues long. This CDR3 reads CASSYRQLAEAFF. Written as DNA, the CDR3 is TGTGCCAGCAGTTATAGACAGCTAGCTGAAGCTTTCTTT.

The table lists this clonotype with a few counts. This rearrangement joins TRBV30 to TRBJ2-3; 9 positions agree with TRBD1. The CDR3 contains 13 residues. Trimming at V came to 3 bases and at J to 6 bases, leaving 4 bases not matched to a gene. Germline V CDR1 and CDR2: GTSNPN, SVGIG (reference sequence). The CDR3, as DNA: TGTGCCTGGAGGGGGACAGGGAAGGATACGCAGTATTTT. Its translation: CAWRGTGKDTQYF. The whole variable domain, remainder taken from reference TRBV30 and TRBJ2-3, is SQTIHQWPATLVQPVGSPLSLECTVEGTSNPNLYWYRQAAGRGLQLLFYSVGIGQISSEVPQNLSASRPQDRQFILSSKKLLLSDSGFYLCAWRGTGKDTQYFGPGTRLTVL.

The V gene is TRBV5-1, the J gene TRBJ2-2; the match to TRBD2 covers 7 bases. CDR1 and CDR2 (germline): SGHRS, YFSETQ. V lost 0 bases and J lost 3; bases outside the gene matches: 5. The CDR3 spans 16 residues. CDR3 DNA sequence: TGCGCCAGCAGCTTGGAGGCTAGCGGAGACACCGGGGAGCTGTTTTTT. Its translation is CASSLEASGDTGELFF.

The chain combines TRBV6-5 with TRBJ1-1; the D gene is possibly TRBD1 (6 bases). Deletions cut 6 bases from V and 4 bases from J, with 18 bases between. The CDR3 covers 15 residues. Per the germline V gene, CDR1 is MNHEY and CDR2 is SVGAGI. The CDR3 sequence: CASSYRTVAGTEAFF. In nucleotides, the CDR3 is TGTGCCAGCAGCTACCGGACAGTCGCCGGCACTGAAGCTTTCTTT.

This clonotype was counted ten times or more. The CDR3 nucleotides read TGTGCCAGCAGTGAATCGAGCTTAGGTGGTGGTGAGCAGTTCTTC. Translating gives CASSESSLGGGEQFF. This chain joins TRBV2 and TRBJ2-1; unclear D gene. Germline lookup yields CDR1 SNHLY and CDR2 FYNNEI. CDR3 length equals 15 residues. V lost 2 bases, J lost 9 bases, and 17 bases lay in between.

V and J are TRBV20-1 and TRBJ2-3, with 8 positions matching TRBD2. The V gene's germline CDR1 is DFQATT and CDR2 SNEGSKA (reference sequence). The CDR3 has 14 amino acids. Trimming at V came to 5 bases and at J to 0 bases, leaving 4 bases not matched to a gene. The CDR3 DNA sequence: TGCAGTGCTTTTAGCGGGGCTAGCACAGATACGCAGTATTTT. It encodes CSAFSGASTDTQYF.

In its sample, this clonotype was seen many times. CDR3 nucleotides: TGTGCCAGCAGCCTCCGGGACAGGGGCGGGAATGAGCAGTTCTTC. It yields the protein CASSLRDRGGNEQFF. V is TRBV13 and J is TRBJ2-1; 10 nucleotides agree with TRBD1. V was clipped by 5 bases and J by 7 bases; unmatched bases: 8. Germline values: CDR1 PRHDT, CDR2 FYEKMQ (reference sequence). The CDR3 is 15 amino acids.

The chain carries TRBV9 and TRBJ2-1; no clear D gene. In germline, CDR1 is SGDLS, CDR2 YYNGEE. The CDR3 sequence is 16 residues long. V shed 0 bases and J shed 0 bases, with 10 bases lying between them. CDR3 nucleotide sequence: TGTGCCAGCAGCGTAGTTACTGTTAGCTCCTACAATGAGCAGTTCTTC. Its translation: CASSVVTVSSYNEQFF.

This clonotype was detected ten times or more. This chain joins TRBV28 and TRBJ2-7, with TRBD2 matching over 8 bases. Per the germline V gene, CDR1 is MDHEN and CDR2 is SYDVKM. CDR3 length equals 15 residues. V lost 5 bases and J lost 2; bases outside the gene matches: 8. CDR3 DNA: TGTGCCAGCAGTCCCCCTGGAGCGGGAGCCTACGAGCAGTACTTC. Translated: CASSPPGAGAYEQYF.